A single sample is the source of the 2 T cell receptor beta chains below, sequenced in a study of regulatory T cells in long-lasting Graves disease. Investigators prepared the TCR beta libraries by applying iRepertoire HTBI primers and Arm-PCR of CDR3 regions. TCRdb fed the multiplex PCR reads into MiXCR, producing one record per CDR3 protein. This sample has around 500,000 distinct CDR3 sequences, with 13% found just once. The sample's time point: newly diagnosed GD, antithyroid drugs for less than 3 months. PBMCs provided the RNA from which the TCR library was made. The same sample was also used in a study of T cells in Graves' hyperthyroidism and ophthalmopathy.

The material sequenced was peripheral blood mononuclear cells (PBMCs), taken at new diagnosis, from a patient treated with antithyroid drugs. The receptors originated from a young man with Graves disease.

The sample holds many counts of this clonotype. The junction differs from germline at one of its ends, possibly a read error. V gene TRBV15 combines with J gene TRBJ2-1; D is possibly TRBD2 (5 bases). This CDR3 region has 13 residues. From germline, CDR1 is LNHNV and CDR2 YYDKDF (reference sequence). The CDR3 DNA is TGTGCCACCAGCGGAGAACTAGTGGATGAGCAGTTCTTC. It yields the protein CATSGELVDEQFF.

V usage is TRBV18 and J usage is TRBJ2-2; D is unresolved. The CDR3 sequence is 15 residues long. V was shortened by 2 bases and J by 4 bases, with 11 bases between the two germline ends. Per germline, CDR1 KGHSH and CDR2 LQKENI. CDR3 bases: TGTGCCAGCTCACCAGACGGCTGGAGCACCGGGGAGCTGTTTTTT. This gives the protein CASSPDGWSTGELFF. The whole variable domain, remainder taken from reference TRBV18 and TRBJ2-2, is NAGVMQNPRHLVRRRGQEARLRCSPMKGHSHVYWYRQLPEEGLKFMVYLQKENIIDESGMPKERFSAEFPKEGPSILRIQQVVRGDSAAYFCASSPDGWSTGELFFGEGSRLTVL.